Listed below are T cell receptor beta chains from one sample, sequenced in a study of identical twins. TCRdb ran MiXCR on the 5' RACE reads and lists one entry per CDR3 protein. Altogether some 590,000 distinct CDR3 sequences are present, 9.5% to 10% being singletons, with the ten largest covering roughly 3%. The same sample was also used in a study of yellow fever vaccine responses in identical twins.

The sample was PBMCs. The origin of the receptors is a woman between 18 and 30 years old in good health. CDR3s include the opening cysteine and the closing phenylalanine or tryptophan. D genes are given only for firm matches. Clone size is shown for a subset of rows, as once, few, many or a class of expanded clone.

cdr3_nt: TGTGCCAGCAGCATGGGGGCATTATTGAACACTGAAGCTTTCTTT; cdr3_aa: CASSMGALLNTEAFF; clone_size: -; v_call: TRBV12-3/TRBV12-4; cdr3_length: 15; d_call: -; j_call: TRBJ1-1
cdr3_nt: TGTGCCAGCAGCTCCACCCTGGGTATAGCGGGGGGGCCAGGTGAGCAGTTCTTC; cdr3_aa: CASSSTLGIAGGPGEQFF; clone_size: -; v_call: TRBV11-1; cdr3_length: 18; d_call: TRBD2; j_call: TRBJ2-1
cdr3_nt: TGTGCCAGCAGCCCCCGGTTGTTGGGGGGACAGGGGAACCCAAATGAGCAGTTCTTC; cdr3_aa: CASSPRLLGGQGNPNEQFF; clone_size: -; v_call: TRBV4-2; cdr3_length: 19; d_call: TRBD1; j_call: TRBJ2-1
cdr3_nt: TGCAGTGCTAGAGAGGGACAGGGCCGCTCTGGGGCCAACGTCCTGACTTTC; cdr3_aa: CSAREGQGRSGANVLTF; clone_size: -; v_call: TRBV20-1; cdr3_length: 17; d_call: TRBD1; j_call: TRBJ2-6
cdr3_nt: TGTGCCAGCGTGGGTTGGGAGACCCAGTACTTC; cdr3_aa: CASVGWETQYF; clone_size: many; v_call: TRBV2; cdr3_length: 11; d_call: -; j_call: TRBJ2-5
cdr3_nt: TGTGCCAGCAGTCCGCGAGGTGTAGGGAACACTGAAGCTTTCTTT; cdr3_aa: CASSPRGVGNTEAFF; clone_size: many; v_call: TRBV12-3/TRBV12-4; cdr3_length: 15; d_call: -; j_call: TRBJ1-1
cdr3_nt: TGCGCCAGCAGCCAAAACAGGGGGACATACGAGCAGTACTTC; cdr3_aa: CASSQNRGTYEQYF; clone_size: -; v_call: TRBV4-1; cdr3_length: 14; d_call: TRBD1; j_call: TRBJ2-7
cdr3_nt: TGTGCCAGCAGTTTTATAGTAGGGCCCTATGGCTACACCTTC; cdr3_aa: CASSFIVGPYGYTF; clone_size: -; v_call: TRBV28; cdr3_length: 14; d_call: -; j_call: TRBJ1-2
cdr3_nt: TGCGCCAGCAGGAGAGATAATTCACCCCTCCACTTT; cdr3_aa: CASRRDNSPLHF; clone_size: many; v_call: TRBV5-1; cdr3_length: 12; d_call: -; j_call: TRBJ1-6
cdr3_nt: TGTGCCAGCAGTTTAGGCGGACAGGGAACGAATTCACCCCTCCACTTT; cdr3_aa: CASSLGGQGTNSPLHF; clone_size: few; v_call: TRBV12-3/TRBV12-4; cdr3_length: 16; d_call: TRBD1; j_call: TRBJ1-6
cdr3_nt: TGTGCCAGCAGCCAAGGATTCGAGAACTATGGCTACACCTTC; cdr3_aa: CASSQGFENYGYTF; clone_size: -; v_call: TRBV14; cdr3_length: 14; d_call: -; j_call: TRBJ1-2
cdr3_nt: TGTGCCATCAGTGAGTCGTTCACAAGTACCGAGCAGTACTTC; cdr3_aa: CAISESFTSTEQYF; clone_size: many; v_call: TRBV10-3; cdr3_length: 14; d_call: -; j_call: TRBJ2-7
cdr3_nt: TGTGCCAGCAGCTTAGTCATGGGGTCTCCATCCGAGCAGTACTTC; cdr3_aa: CASSLVMGSPSEQYF; clone_size: many; v_call: TRBV11-2; cdr3_length: 15; d_call: -; j_call: TRBJ2-7
cdr3_nt: TGTGCCAGCAGTCCCATAGCGGGATGGGACACCTGGGAGCTGTTTTTT; cdr3_aa: CASSPIAGWDTWELFF; clone_size: -; v_call: TRBV6-2/TRBV6-3; cdr3_length: 16; d_call: TRBD2; j_call: TRBJ2-2
cdr3_nt: TGTGCCAGCAGTTTATCGATAGGGAACACTGAAGCTTTCTTT; cdr3_aa: CASSLSIGNTEAFF; clone_size: many; v_call: TRBV28; cdr3_length: 14; d_call: -; j_call: TRBJ1-1
cdr3_nt: TGTGCCAGCAGGGGCTGGACAGCCTACGAGCAGTACTTC; cdr3_aa: CASRGWTAYEQYF; clone_size: few; v_call: TRBV25-1; cdr3_length: 13; d_call: -; j_call: TRBJ2-7
cdr3_nt: TGTGCCAGCAGCCCCCGGACAGGGATTCGTGGCTACACCTTC; cdr3_aa: CASSPRTGIRGYTF; clone_size: many; v_call: TRBV7-9; cdr3_length: 14; d_call: TRBD1; j_call: TRBJ1-2
cdr3_nt: TGCGCCAGCAGCTGGACAGGGTTTCTAGCCAAAAACATTCAGTACTTC; cdr3_aa: CASSWTGFLAKNIQYF; clone_size: few; v_call: TRBV5-1; cdr3_length: 16; d_call: TRBD1; j_call: TRBJ2-4
cdr3_nt: TGCAGTGCTAGAGATATTCTCCCGTCCCGACAGGGGGCAGGGACCCAGTACTTC; cdr3_aa: CSARDILPSRQGAGTQYF; clone_size: many; v_call: TRBV20-1; cdr3_length: 18; d_call: TRBD1; j_call: TRBJ2-5
cdr3_nt: TGCAGCGTCGATCGTACAGGGGGCAGCGAGCAGTACTTC; cdr3_aa: CSVDRTGGSEQYF; clone_size: many; v_call: TRBV29-1; cdr3_length: 13; d_call: TRBD1; j_call: TRBJ2-7
cdr3_nt: TGCGCCAGCAGCGGGGGGGCAAAGAACACCGGGGAGCTGTTTTTT; cdr3_aa: CASSGGAKNTGELFF; clone_size: few; v_call: TRBV5-1; cdr3_length: 15; d_call: -; j_call: TRBJ2-2
cdr3_nt: TGCAGCGTTGAATGGGTAGGGGCGAACGAGCAGTACTTC; cdr3_aa: CSVEWVGANEQYF; clone_size: -; v_call: TRBV29-1; cdr3_length: 13; d_call: -; j_call: TRBJ2-7
cdr3_nt: TGTGCCAGCAGCTTACCAACTACATTGGAGGGGCACAATGAGCAGTTCTTC; cdr3_aa: CASSLPTTLEGHNEQFF; clone_size: -; v_call: TRBV7-2; cdr3_length: 17; d_call: -; j_call: TRBJ2-1
cdr3_nt: TGTGCCAGCAGCTTACTCATGGTAGTAACAGATACGCAGTATTTT; cdr3_aa: CASSLLMVVTDTQYF; clone_size: many; v_call: TRBV7-2; cdr3_length: 15; d_call: -; j_call: TRBJ2-3
cdr3_nt: TGTGCCAGCAGCCCTGCGGACAGGCGTTCCTACGAGCAGTACTTC; cdr3_aa: CASSPADRRSYEQYF; clone_size: many; v_call: TRBV3-1; cdr3_length: 15; d_call: TRBD1; j_call: TRBJ2-7
cdr3_nt: TGTGCCAGCAGCCAAACGCAGGGTTCAGGCGAGCAGTACTTC; cdr3_aa: CASSQTQGSGEQYF; clone_size: many; v_call: TRBV3-1; cdr3_length: 14; d_call: -; j_call: TRBJ2-7